These 6 T cell receptor beta chains share one sample of origin, sequenced in a study of blood T cell repertoires in COVID-19. TCRdb keeps only in-frame clones here, not all; method: immunoSEQ multiplex PCR. The sample yields tens of thousands of clones, under 90% seen once. Sequenced: peripheral blood. These receptors were collected from a human donor in a cohort sampled during active COVID-19.

This clone was seen a single time. The chain carries TRBV6-1 and TRBJ2-1; 13 nucleotides agree with TRBD2. CDR1 is MNHNS and CDR2 is SASEGT in the germline V gene. Trimming cost V 0 bases and J 9 bases; bases outside gene matches: 5. This CDR3 spans 16 amino acids. The CDR3 nucleotides are TGTGCCAGCAGTGAAGCTGGACTAGCGGGGGTGTTTGAGCAGTTCTTC. This translates into CASSEAGLAGVFEQFF.

The chain employs TRBV2 and TRBJ1-1; TRBD1 agrees at 10 bases. Per the germline V gene, CDR1 is SNHLY and CDR2 is FYNNEI. CDR3 length: 15 residues. The V and J ends lost 6 bases and 3 bases, in that order; junction bases with no gene match: 7. This chain's CDR3 is CASRKTGGVDTEAFF. Written as DNA, the CDR3 is TGTGCCAGCAGGAAGACAGGGGGCGTAGACACTGAAGCTTTCTTT.

The J gene is TRBJ1-1, the V gene TRBV2; TRBD1 agrees at 7 bases. V was clipped by 5 bases and J by 3 bases; unmatched bases: 3. The CDR3 length is 13 residues. Per germline, CDR1 SNHLY and CDR2 FYNNEI. For the CDR3, the DNA is TGTGCCAGCAGTTATGACAGGGACACTGAAGCTTTCTTT. It is translated as CASSYDRDTEAFF. Based on the CDR3 plus reference TRBV2 and TRBJ1-1, the full variable domain is EPEVTQTPSHQVTQMGQEVILRCVPISNHLYFYWYRQILGQKVEFLVSFYNNEISEKSEIFDDQFSVERPDGSNFTLKIRSTKLEDSAMYFCASSYDRDTEAFFGQGTRLTVV.

This clone was seen once. This sequence joins TRBV5-1 and TRBJ2-7; the D is unclear. The V gene lost 2 bases and the J gene lost 1 base, with 13 bases spanning the gap. Per germline, CDR1 SGHRS and CDR2 YFSETQ. The length of the CDR3 is 15 residues. This CDR3 reads CASSLGTTASYEQYF. The CDR3 bases are TGCGCCAGCAGCTTAGGAACTACCGCTTCCTACGAGCAGTACTTC.

In regard to this clone: Other DNA sequences in the sample encode the same CDR3. J is TRBJ2-7 and V is TRBV7-2; 11 bases line up with TRBD2. This CDR3 has 16 amino acids. The J segment lost 1 base and the V segment lost 0 bases, leaving 2 bases of the junction unmatched. Per the germline V gene, CDR1 is SGHTA and CDR2 is FQGNSA. In DNA, the CDR3 is TGTGCCAGCAGCTTAGCGGGGACTAGCGGTTCCTACGAGCAGTACTTC. Its protein is CASSLAGTSGSYEQYF.

The CDR3 DNA reads as TGTGCCACCAGCAGAGGAGGGCCTGGGGCCAACGTCCTGACTTTC. Its protein product is CATSRGGPGANVLTF. The chain recombines TRBV15 with TRBJ2-6; D might be TRBD2 (5 bases). Trimming took 1 base from V and 2 from J, leaving 6 bases between them. The CDR3 runs 15 residues. CDR1 LNHNV and CDR2 YYDKDF come from the germline V gene (reference sequence).